Each of the 5 T cell receptor beta chains below was sequenced from the same sample in a study of naive and memory T cell subsets. Both TRBC1 and TRBC2 were covered by a beta constant-region primer of two equimolar oligonucleotides. TCRdb re-called the UMI-ligation and nested PCR reads through MiXCR, storing one row per CDR3 protein. The repertoire has approximately 85,000 distinct CDR3 sequences, roughly 7% of them found once; the top ten carry 1.5% to 2%. Specimen: central memory CD4+ T cells from blood. These receptors originate from a human donor in good health.

This clonotype was counted ten times or more. V is TRBV16 and J is TRBJ2-1; 10 bases agree with TRBD1. The CDR3 is made up of 17 amino acids. J lost 6 bases, V lost 2 bases, and 10 bases had no gene match. Germline lookup yields CDR1 KGHSY and CDR2 FQNENV. CDR3 loop: CASSQQHGTGVGNEQFF. The CDR3 DNA is TGTGCCAGCAGCCAACAGCACGGGACAGGGGTTGGCAATGAGCAGTTCTTC. The full variable domain, completed using reference TRBV16 and TRBJ2-1, is GEEVAQTPKHLVRGEGQKAKLYCAPIKGHSYVFWYQQVLKNEFKFLISFQNENVFDETGMPKERFSAKCLPNSPCSLEIQATKLEDSAVYFCASSQQHGTGVGNEQFFGPGTRLTVL.

This clonotype was found many times. The chain joins TRBV29-1 to TRBJ1-1, with TRBD1 matching over 7 bases. CDR1 and CDR2 from the germline V gene are SQVTM and ANQGSEA. The CDR3 is 13 amino acids. V lost 7 bases and J lost 1; bases outside the gene matches: 6. CDR3 region: CSAGQRKNTEAFF. DNA of the CDR3: TGCAGCGCGGGACAGCGAAAGAACACTGAAGCTTTCTTT.

J is TRBJ2-5 and V is TRBV29-1; D call uncertain. The germline V gene has CDR1 SQVTM and CDR2 ANQGSEA. The V end lost 5 bases, the J end lost 3 bases, and 13 bases lay between the germline ends. This CDR3 spans 13 amino acids. The CDR3 nucleotides are TGCAGCGTTCGCTACACCCCCAAAGAGACCCAGTACTTC. This translates into CSVRYTPKETQYF. Combining the CDR3 with reference TRBV29-1 and TRBJ2-5 gives the whole variable domain SAVISQKPSRDICQRGTSLTIQCQVDSQVTMMFWYRQQPGQSLTLIATANQGSEATYESGFVIDKFPISRPNLTFSTLTVSNMSPEDSSIYLCSVRYTPKETQYFGPGTRLLVL.

This clonotype was seen many times. V is TRBV2 and J is TRBJ2-3; no clear D gene. CDR1 is SNHLY and CDR2 is FYNNEI in the germline V gene. The ends were cut back, 0 bases at V and 0 bases at J, with 4 bases in the middle. CDR3 size: 14 residues. CDR3 protein: CASSEAGSTDTQYF. For the CDR3, the DNA is TGTGCCAGCAGTGAAGCCGGAAGCACAGATACGCAGTATTTT.

Comments on this clonotype: A read error is possible here, since a much larger clone lies one base away. The genes are TRBV9 and TRBJ2-1; 12 bases fit TRBD2. Germline CDR1 and CDR2: SGDLS and YYNGEE. The CDR3 consists of 16 residues. After removal of 4 bases from V and 9 bases from J, the junction contained 11 bases not matched to a gene. The CDR3 loop reads CASSRGLAGSGPEQFF. The CDR3 bases are TGTGCCAGCAGCAGGGGACTAGCGGGTTCGGGGCCTGAGCAGTTCTTC.